What follows are 13 T cell receptor beta chains derived from one specimen sequenced in a study of cytomegalovirus exposure and HLA in healthy donors. 13 Jbeta primers and 60 Vbeta primers were used for the PCR. Profiling relied on immunoSEQ multiplex PCR, and the TCRdb table lists in-frame clones only, not all of them. The table lists 140,000 to 150,000 clones, over 65% of them singletons. Source material: PBMCs. These receptors were collected from a man in his forties or fifties in good health and CMV-seropositive.

By sample share, this clone is medium-sized. This chain links TRBV6-1 with TRBJ1-5, with 8 nucleotides matching TRBD1. CDR3 length equals 16 residues. J gave up 2 bases and V 3 bases, and 6 bases lay outside the gene matches. Germline V gives CDR1 MNHNS, CDR2 SASEGT. The CDR3 reads CASSEASGGGNQPQHF. The CDR3 DNA sequence: TGTGCCAGCAGTGAGGCCTCAGGGGGCGGCAATCAGCCCCAGCATTTT.

This clone has just one count. The chain uses TRBV7-8 and TRBJ2-5; D might be TRBD2 (5 bases). The CDR3 extends over 15 amino acids. V lost 1 base, J lost 2 bases, and 11 bases lay in between. Germline V gene data show CDR1 as SGHVS and CDR2 as FQNEAQ. The CDR3: CASSLVIERQETQYF. DNA for the CDR3: TGTGCCAGCAGCTTAGTTATAGAGCGGCAAGAGACCCAGTACTTC. Supplemented by reference TRBV7-8 and TRBJ2-5, the full variable domain reads GAGVSQSPRYKVAKRGQDVALRCDPISGHVSLFWYQQALGQGPEFLTYFQNEAQLDKSGLPSDRFFAERPEGSVSTLKIQRTQQEDSAVYLCASSLVIERQETQYFGPGTRLLVL.

The chain employs TRBV28 and TRBJ2-7; 10 positions agree with TRBD1. The CDR3 runs to 15 residues. Germline assignment: CDR1 MDHEN and CDR2 SYDVKM. The V gene end was trimmed by 3 bases and the J gene end by 3 bases; junction bases not matched to a gene: 5. Here the CDR3 reads CASSFTGQGNYEQYF. CDR3 in DNA: TGTGCCAGCAGTTTTACGGGACAGGGGAACTACGAGCAGTACTTC.

The rearrangement joins TRBV18 to TRBJ2-5; TRBD2 might be the D (5 bases). The length of the CDR3 is 13 residues. In germline, CDR1 is KGHSH, CDR2 LQKENI. Trimming shortened V by 3 bases and J by 5 bases, and 10 bases separated the two germline ends. CDR3 DNA: TGTGCCAGCTCACCGGGAGTTAGTGAGACCCAGTACTTC. This translates into CASSPGVSETQYF.

J is TRBJ2-1 and V is TRBV5-6, with 7 bases aligning to TRBD2. V was pared by 3 bases and J by 0 bases, with 6 bases of the junction left unmatched. The germline CDR1 and CDR2 sequences are SGHDT and YYEEEE. CDR3 length: 16 amino acids. CDR3 bases: TGTGCCAGCAGCTCCCCTAGCGGTTACTCCTACAATGAGCAGTTCTTC. Translated: CASSSPSGYSYNEQFF. Complete variable domain (other parts from reference TRBV5-6 and TRBJ2-1): DAGVTQSPTHLIKTRGQQVTLRCSPKSGHDTVSWYQQALGQGPQFIFQYYEEEERQRGNFPDRFSGHQFPNYSSELNVNALLLGDSALYLCASSSPSGYSYNEQFFGPGTRLTVL.

The chain carries TRBV4-3 and TRBJ2-3; 7 bases fit TRBD2. In germline, CDR1 is LGHNA, CDR2 YSLEER. J was trimmed by 1 base and V by 4 bases; bases with no gene match: 5. CDR3 size: 15 residues. CDR3 nucleotides: TGCGCCAGCAGCCCTCGGACTAGAGGCACAGATACGCAGTATTTT. Amino acid sequence: CASSPRTRGTDTQYF.

This sequence joins TRBV11-3 and TRBJ1-1; D possibly corresponds to TRBD1 (6 bases). The germline V gene encodes CDR1 SGHNT and CDR2 YENEEA. The CDR3 totals 14 residues. V was clipped by 3 bases and J by 3 bases, with 11 bases between them. The CDR3 region is CASSLGHSDTEAFF. The CDR3 bases are TGTGCCAGCAGCTTGGGACACTCAGACACTGAAGCTTTCTTT.

This chain joins TRBV19 and TRBJ1-5, with 7 nucleotides matching TRBD1. The trim removed 4 bases at V and 4 bases at J, leaving 7 bases unmatched. The germline gives CDR1 LNHDA, CDR2 SQIVND (reference sequence). The CDR3 has 15 residues. CDR3 DNA: TGTGCCAGTAGTAGCCGACAGGGACGAAATCAGCCCCAGCATTTT. The encoded protein is CASSSRQGRNQPQHF.

The CDR3 DNA sequence: TGTGCCAGCAGCTTAGTGCAGGGATCTGCTGAAGCTTTCTTT. This sequence encodes CASSLVQGSAEAFF. This chain uses TRBV7-8 with TRBJ1-1; maybe TRBD1 (5 bases). This CDR3 has 14 amino acids. V lost 1 base to trimming and J lost 6 bases, with 12 bases between them. Germline CDR1 reads SGHVS; CDR2 reads FQNEAQ.

V and J are TRBV7-9 and TRBJ1-6; 9 bases line up with TRBD1. The germline gives CDR1 SEHNR, CDR2 FQNEAQ (reference sequence). CDR3 length: 14 residues. V was pared by 3 bases and J by 9 bases, with 3 bases of the junction left unmatched. The CDR3 here is CASSFGQGSSPLHF. The CDR3 region has the DNA TGTGCCAGCAGCTTCGGACAGGGGTCTTCACCCCTCCACTTT.

The DNA of the CDR3 is TGTGCCAGTAGTGTCGGACAGGAGCTCAGCAATCAGCCCCAGCATTTT. The encoded protein is CASSVGQELSNQPQHF. The chain recombines TRBV19 with TRBJ1-5; TRBD1 matches at 7 bases. The germline V gene has CDR1 LNHDA and CDR2 SQIVND (reference sequence). J lost 1 base, V lost 5 bases, and 8 bases had no gene match. The length of the CDR3 is 16 residues.

This clone showed up just once. This chain links TRBV7-8 with TRBJ1-2; TRBD1 might be the D (6 bases). Per the germline V gene, CDR1 is SGHVS and CDR2 is FQNEAQ. Deletions cut 3 bases from V and 4 bases from J, with 12 bases between. The CDR3 covers 14 residues. The CDR3 region has the DNA TGTGCCAGCAGCTTTGGGGACATAGGCTATGGCTACACCTTC. Protein sequence: CASSFGDIGYGYTF. The full variable domain, with the rest looked up from reference TRBV7-8 and TRBJ1-2, is GAGVSQSPRYKVAKRGQDVALRCDPISGHVSLFWYQQALGQGPEFLTYFQNEAQLDKSGLPSDRFFAERPEGSVSTLKIQRTQQEDSAVYLCASSFGDIGYGYTFGSGTRLTVV.

The CDR3 region is CASSHLSGEQFF. In nucleotides, the CDR3 is TGCGCCAGCAGTCACCTATCCGGTGAGCAGTTCTTC. This chain connects TRBV4-1 to TRBJ2-1, with D hard to call. Germline assignment: CDR1 MGHRA and CDR2 YSYEKL. CDR3 size: 12 residues. The ends were cut back, 6 bases at V and 9 bases at J, with 12 bases in the middle.